This T cell receptor (beta chain) is from a study of T cells and copy number aberrations in small-cell lung cancer. Using immunoSEQ multiplex PCR, the repertoire was profiled, and TCRdb retains in-frame clones only, with some absent. The repertoire consists of about 2,600 clones, with 65% to 90% occurring once and the leading ten covering about 4.6%. This TCR was sampled from a man aged 35 to 55 with small cell lung cancer. The sample taken for sequencing was normal tissue next to the tumor.

CDR3 amino acids: CASNPGSHEQFF. DNA for the CDR3: TGTGCCAGCAACCCAGGGTCGCATGAGCAGTTCTTC. The rearrangement joins TRBV25-1 to TRBJ2-1; D possibly corresponds to TRBD1 (5 bases). Trimming cost V 7 bases and J 8 bases, with 12 bases left between them. CDR3 size: 12 residues. Germline CDR1 MGHDK, CDR2 SYGVNS.